This T cell receptor beta chain was profiled in a study of blood T cell repertoires in COVID-19. Whole-study context: From the United States, Italy and Spain came samples of acute and convalescent COVID-19.

Original analysis: Amplification of reference gene primers provided the estimated nucleated cell counts. The protocol was immunoSEQ multiplex PCR, while the TCRdb copy is restricted to in-frame clones and leaves out a portion. V and J calls and clone size are given by that table; D and trimming were obtained from the DNA. The data hold fewer than 500,000 clones, with about 90% observed a single time. The CDR3 length is 13 residues. CDR1 is SQVTM, CDR2 ANQGSEA, per germline. Germline trimming cut 6 bases from V and 14 bases from J; bases unmatched to any gene: 18. The TCR comes from a man younger than 35 with COVID-19, enrolled during active disease. The sequenced sample was peripheral blood. The chain joins TRBV29-1 to TRBJ2-5, with 7 bases lining up with TRBD1. The CDR3 region is CSVRHGTAPQDYF. CDR3 DNA sequence: TGCAGCGTACGTCACGGGACAGCCCCTCAGGATTACTTC.